This TCR beta chain was captured by sequencing in a study of CXCR3-negative and CXCR3-positive naive CD8 T cells. Of note for this clonotype: The antigen is unknown.

The authors prepared UMI-labeled TRB cDNA libraries by 5' RACE. Each CDR3 protein gets one entry in TCRdb, which reprocessed the 5' RACE reads and gives no DNA. The record lists roughly 86,000 distinct CDR3 sequences, of which the ten most abundant hold around 1%. The CDR3 has 13 amino acids. Notes on the study in general: Both naive subsets carried similar amounts of surface CD5, so TCR strength was inferred from TRB CDR3 properties.

Sequencing used naive CXCR3- CD8+ T cells from blood. Subset defined: CD45RO-CCR7+CD27+CD95- naive CD8+ T cells lacking CXCR3 (TNR3-). This chain connects TRBV12-3 or TRBV12-4 to TRBJ1-2; without DNA, the TCRdb call of TRBD1 cannot be checked. The receptor's source is a human donor in good health. Some clones in this sample may be carry-over from other donors' samples. The CDR3 sequence is CASSPDRDNGYTF.